This T cell receptor (beta chain) was recovered during a study of T cells in Graves' hyperthyroidism and ophthalmopathy. Study-level background: At the time of initial diagnosis and before any treatment, peripheral blood was collected.

This clonotype appeared many times. V was shortened by 4 bases and J by 4 bases, with 14 bases between the two germline ends. This CDR3 is 14 amino acids long. Germline V gene data show CDR1 as SGHTA and CDR2 as FQGNSA. On the basis of clinical symptoms, serum thyroxine and TRAb, thyroid ultrasound and orbital computed tomography, diagnoses were made. Out of approximately 9.9 ml of fresh peripheral blood came the PBMCs. The source material, RNA transcripts, was used to amplify TCR beta CDR3 regions. TCR CDR3 regions were first amplified by RT-PCR with HTBI primers. TCRdb processed the multiplex PCR reads anew with MiXCR; each CDR3 protein has one entry. The sample contains about 210,000 distinct CDR3 sequences, approximately 17% of which appear only once.

The sample consisted of blood. This clonotype originated in a man in his fifties with Graves' hyperthyroidism. The chain joins TRBV7-2 to TRBJ2-7; D is possibly TRBD1 or TRBD2 (5 bases each). The CDR3 DNA follows: TGTGCCAGCAGCTCCGGGACCAGAGTGTACGAGCAGTACTTC. This codes for CASSSGTRVYEQYF.